What follows are 17 T cell receptor beta chains derived from one specimen sequenced in a study of early T cells in non-severe SARS-CoV-2 infection. TCRdb used MiXCR to reprocess the 5' RACE reads, holding one entry per CDR3 protein. The sample has 37,000 or so distinct CDR3 sequences, 5% to 6.5% seen once; the top ten hold roughly 26%. The sample consisted of whole blood. The source is an adult who was a healthcare worker with PCR-confirmed SARS-CoV-2 infection or an uninfected control (not recorded which).

This clonotype has at least ten counts. The genes are TRBV30 and TRBJ2-1; no firm D call. Looked up from germline, CDR1 is GTSNPN and CDR2 is SVGIG (reference sequence). Trimming shortened V by 1 base and J by 4 bases, and 5 bases separated the two germline ends. This CDR3 contains 12 residues. The CDR3 coding sequence is TGTGCCTGGAGTGGGGTTTACAATGAGCAGTTCTTC. Translated: CAWSGVYNEQFF.

On this clonotype: It may be a read error: a sequence one base away is much more abundant. V is TRBV7-9 and J is TRBJ2-7; 10 bases fit TRBD1. The CDR3 runs to 16 residues. Germline loops: CDR1 SEHNR, CDR2 FQNEAQ (reference sequence). V dropped 5 bases and J dropped 6; count of bases not matched to a gene: 13. CDR3 residues: CASSLTGTGERREQYF. CDR3 DNA: TGTGCCAGCAGCCTCACCGGGACAGGGGAGCGTCGCGAGCAGTACTTC.

V gene TRBV16 combines with J gene TRBJ1-5; no definite D call. Trimming removed 6 bases at V and 7 bases at J, with 13 bases between. This CDR3 comprises 13 residues. Germline CDR1 KGHSY, CDR2 FQNENV. Here the CDR3 reads CASSHVHGQPQHF. CDR3 in DNA: TGTGCCAGCAGTCACGTCCACGGGCAGCCCCAGCATTTT. The whole variable domain, remainder taken from reference TRBV16 and TRBJ1-5, is GEEVAQTPKHLVRGEGQKAKLYCAPIKGHSYVFWYQQVLKNEFKFLISFQNENVFDETGMPKERFSAKCLPNSPCSLEIQATKLEDSAVYFCASSHVHGQPQHFGDGTRLSIL.

This clonotype was detected ten times or more. J is TRBJ2-3 and V is TRBV2; D is unclear. The germline V gene has CDR1 SNHLY and CDR2 FYNNEI. The CDR3 consists of 13 residues. V lost 3 bases to trimming and J lost 6 bases, with 10 bases between them. CDR3 amino acids: CASSDEDSDTQYF. The DNA of the CDR3 is TGTGCCAGCAGTGACGAAGATTCTGATACGCAGTATTTT.

This clonotype was seen a handful of times. V usage is TRBV11-2 and J usage is TRBJ2-3; D gene uncertain. The CDR3 has 12 amino acids. Trimming cost V 2 bases and J 4 bases, with 4 bases left between them. Germline CDR1 reads SGHAT; CDR2 reads FQNNGV. The CDR3 is CASSLNSDTQYF. The CDR3 region has the DNA TGTGCCAGCAGCTTAAACTCAGATACGCAGTATTTT.

The chain combines TRBV12-3 or TRBV12-4 with TRBJ1-4, with D tentatively TRBD1 (5 bases). The CDR3 runs 13 residues. Trimming removed 6 bases from V and 7 bases from J, with 12 bases in between. The CDR3 spells CASRGPAAEKLFF. The CDR3 coding sequence is TGTGCCAGCAGGGGGCCCGCGGCTGAAAAACTGTTTTTT.

V is TRBV12-3 or TRBV12-4 and J is TRBJ1-2; no clear D gene. V shed 3 bases and J shed 4 bases, with 9 bases lying between them. The CDR3 length is 13 residues. CDR3 nucleotide sequence: TGTGCCAGCAGTTTTGGGAGGTTCTATGGCTACACCTTC. Its protein product is CASSFGRFYGYTF.

This clonotype was observed many times. The CDR3 DNA follows: TGTGCCAGCAGCCAAGTGTGGCAGAACACTGAAGCTTTCTTT. Its protein product is CASSQVWQNTEAFF. This chain links TRBV3-1 with TRBJ1-1; no clear D. CDR3 length: 14 residues. CDR1 and CDR2 from the germline V gene are LGHDT and YNNKEL (reference sequence). V gave up 1 base and J gave up 1 base, with 7 bases separating them.

This clonotype was detected many times. The chain couples TRBV5-1 to TRBJ1-2, with D uncertain. The CDR3 has 13 residues. The V end was cut by 1 base, the J end by 7 bases, with 11 bases between. Germline V gene lookup returns CDR1 SGHRS and CDR2 YFSETQ. CDR3 sequence: CASSLTRVSGYTF. CDR3 in DNA: TGCGCCAGCAGCTTGACGAGGGTCTCTGGCTACACCTTC.

This clonotype appeared many times. The genes are TRBV4-3 and TRBJ2-3; perhaps TRBD2 as D (6 bases). The CDR3 has 16 residues. The V end lost 0 bases, the J end lost 3 bases, and 13 bases lay between the germline ends. CDR1 is LGHNA and CDR2 is YSLEER in the germline V gene. The CDR3 is CASSQDSAGLTDTQYF. CDR3 bases: TGCGCCAGCAGCCAAGATTCAGCGGGCCTAACAGATACGCAGTATTTT.

The chain joins TRBV6-2 or TRBV6-3 to TRBJ2-4, with a tentative D call TRBD2 (5 bases). V was pared by 4 bases and J by 5 bases, with 9 bases between. The CDR3 loop spans 13 amino acids. Germline CDR1 MNHEY, CDR2 SVGEGT. CDR3 in amino acids: CASSFELENIQYF. The CDR3 coding sequence is TGTGCCAGCAGTTTCGAACTAGAAAACATTCAGTACTTC.

This clonotype has only a few counts. V and J are TRBV7-2 and TRBJ2-3; 8 nucleotides align to TRBD2. V shed 4 bases, J shed 3 bases, and the junction held 21 bases outside the gene matches. There are 20 residues in the CDR3. Germline-derived CDR1 and CDR2 are SGHTA and FQGNSA. The CDR3 loop reads CASSSSPGTSRGSRTDTQYF. The CDR3 DNA sequence: TGTGCCAGCAGCTCCTCCCCCGGGACTAGTAGGGGGTCTCGGACAGATACGCAGTATTTT.

This clonotype was counted many times. The rearrangement links TRBV6-6 to TRBJ1-6, with 9 positions matching TRBD1. V gave up 0 bases and J gave up 10 bases; unmatched junction bases: 7. The CDR3 consists of 16 residues. Germline CDR1 is MNHNY and CDR2 is SVGAGI (reference sequence). CDR3 sequence: CASSYSGQGRQSPLHF. The CDR3, as DNA: TGTGCCAGCAGTTACTCCGGACAGGGGAGGCAATCACCCCTCCACTTT.

This clonotype has just a few counts. The rearrangement joins TRBV12-3 or TRBV12-4 to TRBJ2-1; D perhaps matches TRBD1 (5 bases). The CDR3 totals 16 residues. Trimming cost V 7 bases and J 6 bases, with 22 bases left between them. CDR3 bases: TGTGCCAGCACCCCCGCGATGGCCTGGGGCGCCAATGAGCAGTTCTTC. Amino acid sequence: CASTPAMAWGANEQFF.

This clonotype was detected many times. The V and J genes are TRBV20-1 and TRBJ1-6; possibly TRBD1 for D (5 bases). Per germline, CDR1 DFQATT and CDR2 SNEGSKA (reference sequence). The CDR3 has 14 residues. The V gene lost 2 bases and the J gene lost 8 bases, with 13 bases spanning the gap. The CDR3 bases are TGCAGTGCTAGAATCGGAGGGACTGATTCACCCCTCCACTTT. Translated, it gives CSARIGGTDSPLHF.

At least ten counts were recorded for this clonotype. This chain connects TRBV5-1 to TRBJ2-5, with D possibly being TRBD2 (6 bases). The CDR3 covers 15 residues. Trimming removed 5 bases at V and 2 bases at J, with 16 bases between. Germline CDR1 is SGHRS and CDR2 is YFSETQ. The chain's CDR3 is CASSSNLGLQETQYF. The CDR3, as DNA: TGCGCCAGCAGTTCTAATTTGGGACTGCAAGAGACCCAGTACTTC.

CDR3 DNA sequence: TGTGCCAGCACCCTCAGCCCCAGCACACTGGACACCGGGGAGCTGTTTTTT. Its protein is CASTLSPSTLDTGELFF. The chain combines TRBV6-5 with TRBJ2-2; no clear D. With 7 bases removed from V and 3 bases from J, the gap between germline ends came to 21 bases. Germline V lookup: CDR1 MNHEY, CDR2 SVGAGI. The CDR3 is 17 residues long.